The 7 T cell receptor beta chains presented below share a single source sample, sequenced in a study of blood T cells in healthy people across ages. The use of a sample-barcoded 5' primer and a J-beta primer mix characterized a second PCR of about 7 to 12 cycles. TCRdb ran MiXCR on the 5' RACE reads and lists one entry per CDR3 protein. The data contain hundreds of thousands of distinct CDR3 sequences, roughly 30% of them singletons. Sequences were obtained from blood. The receptors originated from a woman older than 75 in good health.

This clonotype was counted between two and nine times. V gene TRBV7-2 combines with J gene TRBJ2-5, with 8 bases lining up with TRBD2. CDR3 length: 15 residues. Trimming removed 0 bases from V and 5 bases from J; junction bases left unmatched: 5. Germline CDR1 SGHTA, CDR2 FQGNSA. Written as DNA, the CDR3 is TGTGCCAGCAGCTTAGCATTAGCGGGAAGGGAGACCCAGTACTTC. As protein: CASSLALAGRETQYF.

A note on this clonotype: At one end, the junction sequence differs from germline, possibly due to a read error. The CDR3 DNA follows: TGTGCCAGCAGTAAACAGGCGGGCCTTACCAGGACCTATGGCCACACCTTC. Protein sequence: CASSKQAGLTRTYGHTF. The chain employs TRBV7-2 and TRBJ1-2, with D possibly matching TRBD1 (5 bases). CDR3 length: 17 residues. Germline-derived CDR1 and CDR2 are SGHTA and FQGNSA.

In this sample, this clonotype turned up many times. This chain uses TRBV7-3 with TRBJ2-1; TRBD2 matches 11 bases. The junction had 8 bases not matched to a gene; V was cut back by 5 bases and J by 5 bases. The CDR3 extends over 16 amino acids. In germline, CDR1 is SGHTA, CDR2 FQGTGA. DNA for the CDR3: TGTGCCAGCAGCCTCACCGGGACTAGCGGAGACAATGAGCAGTTCTTC. It translates to CASSLTGTSGDNEQFF.

This clonotype was found a few times. The rearrangement joins TRBV9 to TRBJ1-4; a possible D gene is TRBD1 (5 bases). The germline CDR1 and CDR2 sequences are SGDLS and YYNGEE. The length of the CDR3 is 15 residues. Trimming shortened V by 4 bases and J by 5 bases, and 15 bases separated the two germline ends. For the CDR3, the DNA is TGTGCCAGCAGCCTTGAAGACAGCCGGAATGAAAAACTGTTTTTT. It specifies CASSLEDSRNEKLFF.

This clonotype was detected ten times or more. The rearrangement links TRBV15 to TRBJ2-3; TRBD1 is a possible D gene (5 bases). This CDR3 comprises 15 residues. The V end lost 3 bases, the J end lost 0 bases, and 10 bases lay between the germline ends. Germline lookup yields CDR1 LNHNV and CDR2 YYDKDF (reference sequence). CDR3 protein: CATSSLRASTDTQYF. The CDR3 DNA follows: TGTGCCACCAGCAGCCTCAGGGCTAGCACAGATACGCAGTATTTT.

The table lists this clonotype with many counts. This could be a read error, since a much larger clone is one nucleotide away. The V and J genes are TRBV5-1 and TRBJ2-5; 11 positions agree with TRBD2. This CDR3 has 16 amino acids. Trimming removed 3 bases from V and 11 bases from J; junction bases left unmatched: 15. Germline CDR1 and CDR2: SGHRS and YFSETQ. The CDR3 DNA follows: TGCGCCAGCAGCTCGCGACCTAGCGGGGGGACCCAGGAGCAGTACTTC. It is translated as CASSSRPSGGTQEQYF.

This clonotype was observed a few times. V usage is TRBV12-3 or TRBV12-4 and J usage is TRBJ1-2; weak D call: TRBD1 (6 bases). Trimming took 7 bases from V and 2 from J, leaving 11 bases between them. The length of the CDR3 is 13 residues. DNA of the CDR3: TGTGCCAGCACCCCCGGACAGAACTATGGCTACACCTTC. Residues: CASTPGQNYGYTF.